These T cell receptor beta chains were read from a single sample in a study of T-cell reconstitution after alpha-beta-depleted transplantation in children. TCRdb called the PCR reads again in MiXCR, with one record for every CDR3 protein. This sample has roughly 170,000 distinct CDR3 sequences, with more than 6.5% found just once. Specimen: PBMCs from the stem cell graft donor, collected from the stem cell graft. All receptors come from a human donor who donated a stem cell graft to a child with Wiskott-Aldrich syndrome. Both conserved end residues are part of each CDR3. The D gene is left open where the match is weak. Some rows mark clone size as missing; the rest say once, few, many or name a class of expanded clone.

J gene: TRBJ2-7
D gene: TRBD2
V gene: TRBV6-1
clone size: many
CDR3 length: 14
CDR3 protein: CASRLAGGDYEQYF
CDR3 DNA: TGTGCCAGCCGACTAGCGGGAGGGGATTACGAGCAGTACTTC

J gene: TRBJ1-2
D gene: TRBD1
V gene: TRBV6-5
clone size: many
CDR3 length: 17
CDR3 protein: CASSYFPGTATYYGYTF
CDR3 DNA: TGTGCCAGCAGTTACTTCCCCGGGACAGCAACTTACTATGGCTACACCTTC

J gene: TRBJ2-1
D gene: NA
V gene: TRBV7-2
clone size: few
CDR3 length: 15
CDR3 protein: CASSLANRGRGEQFF
CDR3 DNA: TGTGCCAGCAGCTTAGCAAACCGGGGGCGTGGAGAGCAGTTCTTC

J gene: TRBJ1-2
D gene: TRBD1
V gene: TRBV3-1
clone size: few
CDR3 length: 15
CDR3 protein: CASSGRQGDGYGYTF
CDR3 DNA: TGTGCCAGCAGCGGACGACAGGGGGACGGCTATGGCTACACCTTC

J gene: TRBJ2-7
D gene: NA
V gene: TRBV18
clone size: many
CDR3 length: 12
CDR3 protein: CASSPDPYEQYF
CDR3 DNA: TGTGCCAGCTCACCAGATCCCTACGAGCAGTACTTC

J gene: TRBJ2-7
D gene: TRBD2
V gene: TRBV7-6
clone size: many
CDR3 length: 16
CDR3 protein: CASSLEVGSGTQQQYF
CDR3 DNA: TGTGCCAGCAGCTTAGAGGTCGGTAGCGGGACCCAACAGCAGTACTTC

J gene: TRBJ2-5
D gene: NA
V gene: TRBV7-9
clone size: many
CDR3 length: 14
CDR3 protein: CACSLRGAEETQYF
CDR3 DNA: TGTGCCTGTTCCCTAAGGGGGGCCGAAGAGACCCAGTACTTC

J gene: TRBJ2-2
D gene: NA
V gene: TRBV12-3/TRBV12-4
clone size: many
CDR3 length: 16
CDR3 protein: CASSERGFPGTGELFF
CDR3 DNA: TGTGCCAGCAGTGAACGGGGGTTTCCCGGCACCGGGGAGCTGTTTTTT

J gene: TRBJ2-7
D gene: NA
V gene: TRBV29-1
clone size: many
CDR3 length: 14
CDR3 protein: CSVEEGQGGYEQYF
CDR3 DNA: TGCAGCGTTGAAGAAGGGCAAGGTGGCTACGAGCAGTACTTC

J gene: TRBJ2-2
D gene: TRBD1
V gene: TRBV6-5
clone size: many
CDR3 length: 15
CDR3 protein: CASSYVGQGYGELFF
CDR3 DNA: TGTGCCAGCAGCTACGTGGGACAGGGGTACGGGGAGCTGTTTTTT

J gene: TRBJ2-1
D gene: NA
V gene: TRBV20-1
clone size: many
CDR3 length: 16
CDR3 protein: CSAIPLRRPHGGEQFF
CDR3 DNA: TGCAGTGCTATTCCTTTGCGGCGACCCCACGGAGGGGAGCAGTTCTTC

J gene: TRBJ2-1
D gene: TRBD2
V gene: TRBV4-3
clone size: many
CDR3 length: 16
CDR3 protein: CASSQGGDYYNNEQFF
CDR3 DNA: TGCGCCAGCAGCCAAGGAGGGGACTACTATAACAATGAGCAGTTCTTC

J gene: TRBJ2-7
D gene: NA
V gene: TRBV11-2
clone size: many
CDR3 length: 16
CDR3 protein: CASSLQWGIEGNEQYF
CDR3 DNA: TGTGCCAGCAGCCTTCAGTGGGGTATCGAAGGGAACGAGCAGTACTTC

J gene: TRBJ2-2
D gene: TRBD1
V gene: TRBV24-1
clone size: many
CDR3 length: 16
CDR3 protein: CATSEDRGPWTGELFF
CDR3 DNA: TGTGCCACCAGCGAGGACAGGGGGCCGTGGACCGGGGAGCTGTTTTTT

J gene: TRBJ2-7
D gene: NA
V gene: TRBV4-3
clone size: many
CDR3 length: 13
CDR3 protein: CASSQEARGEQYF
CDR3 DNA: TGCGCCAGCAGCCAAGAGGCCCGAGGGGAGCAGTACTTC

J gene: TRBJ2-4
D gene: TRBD2
V gene: TRBV5-1
clone size: few
CDR3 length: 13
CDR3 protein: CASSRNGEGIQYF
CDR3 DNA: TGCGCCAGCAGCCGGAACGGGGAGGGCATTCAGTACTTC

J gene: TRBJ2-3
D gene: NA
V gene: TRBV12-3/TRBV12-4
clone size: many
CDR3 length: 15
CDR3 protein: CASSPQSTVTDTQYF
CDR3 DNA: TGTGCCAGCAGTCCTCAATCGACAGTCACAGATACGCAGTATTTT

J gene: TRBJ2-5
D gene: TRBD2
V gene: TRBV5-5
clone size: many
CDR3 length: 13
CDR3 protein: CASSLGSGGTQYF
CDR3 DNA: TGTGCCAGCAGCTTGGGTAGCGGGGGGACCCAGTACTTC

J gene: TRBJ2-2
D gene: NA
V gene: TRBV24-1
clone size: many
CDR3 length: 14
CDR3 protein: CATSDLKNTGELFF
CDR3 DNA: TGTGCCACCAGTGATCTTAAGAACACCGGGGAGCTGTTTTTT

J gene: TRBJ1-3
D gene: NA
V gene: TRBV10-3
clone size: many
CDR3 length: 15
CDR3 protein: CAIRSGSLSGNTIYF
CDR3 DNA: TGTGCCATCAGATCGGGTTCCCTCTCTGGAAACACCATATATTTT

J gene: TRBJ2-2
D gene: NA
V gene: TRBV5-1
clone size: few
CDR3 length: 14
CDR3 protein: CASSLDRAIGELFF
CDR3 DNA: TGCGCCAGCAGCTTGGACAGGGCCATCGGGGAGCTGTTTTTT

J gene: TRBJ1-2
D gene: NA
V gene: TRBV20-1
clone size: many
CDR3 length: 14
CDR3 protein: CSASNGPGASGYTF
CDR3 DNA: TGCAGTGCTAGCAATGGACCTGGGGCATCAGGCTACACCTTC

J gene: TRBJ2-5
D gene: NA
V gene: TRBV6-2/TRBV6-3
clone size: NA
CDR3 length: 15
CDR3 protein: CASSPRRRPEETQYF
CDR3 DNA: TGTGCCAGCAGTCCCCGGCGGCGCCCCGAAGAGACCCAGTACTTC

J gene: TRBJ1-3
D gene: NA
V gene: TRBV6-5
clone size: few
CDR3 length: 15
CDR3 protein: CASSLTDSSGNTIYF
CDR3 DNA: TGTGCCAGCAGCTTAACGGACAGCTCTGGAAACACCATATATTTT

J gene: TRBJ2-1
D gene: TRBD2
V gene: TRBV20-1
clone size: NA
CDR3 length: 16
CDR3 protein: CSAGGSGSGSYNEQFF
CDR3 DNA: TGCAGTGCTGGAGGTAGCGGGAGTGGCTCCTACAATGAGCAGTTCTTC

J gene: TRBJ1-5
D gene: NA
V gene: TRBV7-8
clone size: many
CDR3 length: 16
CDR3 protein: CASSLEGGPSHQPQHF
CDR3 DNA: TGTGCCAGCAGCTTAGAGGGGGGCCCTAGCCATCAGCCCCAGCATTTT

J gene: TRBJ2-1
D gene: TRBD2
V gene: TRBV4-3
clone size: many
CDR3 length: 16
CDR3 protein: CASSQDRGGVWNEQFF
CDR3 DNA: TGCGCCAGCAGCCAAGATCGGGGGGGGGTCTGGAATGAGCAGTTCTTC

J gene: TRBJ2-5
D gene: NA
V gene: TRBV5-1
clone size: many
CDR3 length: 15
CDR3 protein: CASSLGGTNQETQYF
CDR3 DNA: TGCGCCAGCAGCTTGGGAGGGACAAATCAAGAGACCCAGTACTTC

J gene: TRBJ2-7
D gene: TRBD1
V gene: TRBV14
clone size: few
CDR3 length: 17
CDR3 protein: CASSRLKGTGSTYEQYF
CDR3 DNA: TGTGCCAGCAGCCGCCTTAAGGGGACAGGAAGCACCTACGAGCAGTACTTC

J gene: TRBJ2-7
D gene: TRBD2
V gene: TRBV7-9
clone size: few
CDR3 length: 17
CDR3 protein: CASTRGGSGRLSYEQYF
CDR3 DNA: TGTGCCAGCACCCGCGGGGGTAGCGGGAGATTATCCTACGAGCAGTACTTC

J gene: TRBJ2-1
D gene: NA
V gene: TRBV6-6
clone size: many
CDR3 length: 11
CDR3 protein: CASSYFHEQFF
CDR3 DNA: TGTGCCAGCAGTTACTTTCATGAGCAGTTCTTC

J gene: TRBJ2-7
D gene: TRBD1
V gene: TRBV7-2
clone size: many
CDR3 length: 14
CDR3 protein: CASSLGRGIDEQYF
CDR3 DNA: TGTGCCAGCAGCTTGGGCAGGGGGATCGACGAGCAGTACTTC

J gene: TRBJ1-1
D gene: NA
V gene: TRBV6-5
clone size: many
CDR3 length: 15
CDR3 protein: CASSYRRQANTEAFF
CDR3 DNA: TGTGCCAGCAGTTACCGTCGGCAGGCTAACACTGAAGCTTTCTTT

J gene: TRBJ1-5
D gene: NA
V gene: TRBV5-1
clone size: few
CDR3 length: 15
CDR3 protein: CASSLARGPGQPQHF
CDR3 DNA: TGCGCCAGCAGCTTGGCCCGGGGGCCTGGTCAGCCCCAGCATTTT

J gene: TRBJ1-2
D gene: TRBD1
V gene: TRBV20-1
clone size: many
CDR3 length: 11
CDR3 protein: CSARDSYGYTF
CDR3 DNA: TGCAGTGCTCGGGACAGCTATGGCTACACCTTC

J gene: TRBJ1-2
D gene: NA
V gene: TRBV18
clone size: many
CDR3 length: 17
CDR3 protein: CASSLAAQGDSIYGYTF
CDR3 DNA: TGTGCCAGCTCATTAGCTGCACAGGGCGATTCAATCTATGGCTACACCTTC

J gene: TRBJ2-1
D gene: NA
V gene: TRBV5-6
clone size: NA
CDR3 length: 14
CDR3 protein: CASSPGLLCNEQFF
CDR3 DNA: TGTGCCAGCAGCCCCGGGCTCCTCTGCAATGAGCAGTTCTTC

J gene: TRBJ2-1
D gene: TRBD1
V gene: TRBV30
clone size: many
CDR3 length: 14
CDR3 protein: CAWEPGTGFHEQFF
CDR3 DNA: TGTGCCTGGGAACCCGGGACAGGGTTTCATGAGCAGTTCTTC

J gene: TRBJ2-1
D gene: NA
V gene: TRBV20-1
clone size: many
CDR3 length: 16
CDR3 protein: CSARIKQGGSYNEQFF
CDR3 DNA: TGCAGTGCTAGGATTAAACAGGGGGGGTCCTACAATGAGCAGTTCTTC

J gene: TRBJ2-1
D gene: NA
V gene: TRBV5-1
clone size: many
CDR3 length: 16
CDR3 protein: CASSLGRAPTYNEQFF
CDR3 DNA: TGCGCCAGCAGCTTGGGCAGGGCCCCAACCTACAATGAGCAGTTCTTC

J gene: TRBJ2-2
D gene: NA
V gene: TRBV10-3
clone size: many
CDR3 length: 17
CDR3 protein: CAILDGGPSSNTGELFF
CDR3 DNA: TGTGCCATCCTCGATGGGGGCCCCTCGTCGAACACCGGGGAGCTGTTTTTT

J gene: TRBJ1-1
D gene: NA
V gene: TRBV29-1
clone size: many
CDR3 length: 15
CDR3 protein: CSVVLLGGPDTEAFF
CDR3 DNA: TGCAGCGTTGTCCTCTTGGGGGGGCCGGACACTGAAGCTTTCTTT

J gene: TRBJ1-1
D gene: NA
V gene: TRBV5-6
clone size: many
CDR3 length: 11
CDR3 protein: CASSSRGEAFF
CDR3 DNA: TGTGCCAGCAGCTCTCGGGGTGAAGCTTTCTTT

J gene: TRBJ1-5
D gene: NA
V gene: TRBV6-5
clone size: many
CDR3 length: 14
CDR3 protein: CASTKNRDNQPQHF
CDR3 DNA: TGTGCCAGCACCAAAAACAGGGACAATCAGCCCCAGCATTTT

J gene: TRBJ1-6
D gene: NA
V gene: TRBV6-2/TRBV6-3
clone size: NA
CDR3 length: 18
CDR3 protein: CASSYGVHLGIHNSPLHF
CDR3 DNA: TGTGCCAGCAGTTACGGTGTCCATCTAGGAATTCATAATTCACCCCTCCACTTT

J gene: TRBJ2-7
D gene: NA
V gene: TRBV30
clone size: NA
CDR3 length: 16
CDR3 protein: CAWSARDGGRGGEQYF
CDR3 DNA: TGTGCCTGGAGTGCCCGGGACGGGGGAAGAGGGGGCGAGCAGTACTTC

J gene: TRBJ2-3
D gene: TRBD2
V gene: TRBV20-1
clone size: many
CDR3 length: 15
CDR3 protein: CSARSHGGGEGTQYF
CDR3 DNA: TGCAGTGCTAGGTCCCACGGGGGGGGCGAAGGTACGCAGTATTTT

J gene: TRBJ2-7
D gene: TRBD2
V gene: TRBV4-3
clone size: many
CDR3 length: 14
CDR3 protein: CASSQASGPYEQYF
CDR3 DNA: TGCGCCAGCAGCCAAGCTAGCGGGCCCTACGAGCAGTACTTC

J gene: TRBJ2-3
D gene: NA
V gene: TRBV5-1
clone size: few
CDR3 length: 15
CDR3 protein: CASSLIATSGDTQYF
CDR3 DNA: TGCGCCAGCAGCTTGATTGCTACCTCGGGAGATACGCAGTATTTT